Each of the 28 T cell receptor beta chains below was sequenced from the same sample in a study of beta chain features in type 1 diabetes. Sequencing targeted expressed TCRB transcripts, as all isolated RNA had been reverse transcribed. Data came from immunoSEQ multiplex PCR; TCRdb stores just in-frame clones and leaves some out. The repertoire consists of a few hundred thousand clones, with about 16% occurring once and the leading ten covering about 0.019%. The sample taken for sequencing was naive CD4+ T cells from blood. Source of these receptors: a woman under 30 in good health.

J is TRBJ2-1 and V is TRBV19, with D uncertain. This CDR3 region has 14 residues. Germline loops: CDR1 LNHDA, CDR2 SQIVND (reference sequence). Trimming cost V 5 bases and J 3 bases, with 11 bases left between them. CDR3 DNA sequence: TGTGCCAGTAGTCCTCAAGTTAGCTACAATGAGCAGTTCTTC. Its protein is CASSPQVSYNEQFF. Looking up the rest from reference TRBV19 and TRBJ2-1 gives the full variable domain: DGGITQSPKYLFRKEGQNVTLSCEQNLNHDAMYWYRQDPGQGLRLIYYSQIVNDFQKGDIAEGYSVSREKKESFPLTVTSAQKNPTAFYLCASSPQVSYNEQFFGPGTRLTVL.

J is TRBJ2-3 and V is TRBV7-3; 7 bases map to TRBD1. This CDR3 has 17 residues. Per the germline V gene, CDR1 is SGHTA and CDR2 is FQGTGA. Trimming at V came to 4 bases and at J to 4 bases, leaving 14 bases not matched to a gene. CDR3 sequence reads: CASSSKEQDRWADTQYF. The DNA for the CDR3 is TGTGCCAGCAGCTCAAAGGAGCAGGACAGGTGGGCAGATACGCAGTATTTT.

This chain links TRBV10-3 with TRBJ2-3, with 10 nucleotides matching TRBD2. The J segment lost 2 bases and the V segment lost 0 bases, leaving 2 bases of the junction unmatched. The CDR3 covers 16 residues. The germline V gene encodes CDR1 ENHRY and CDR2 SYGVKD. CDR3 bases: TGTGCCATCAGTGAGTCTCTAGCGGGAGTCACAGATACGCAGTATTTT. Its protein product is CAISESLAGVTDTQYF.

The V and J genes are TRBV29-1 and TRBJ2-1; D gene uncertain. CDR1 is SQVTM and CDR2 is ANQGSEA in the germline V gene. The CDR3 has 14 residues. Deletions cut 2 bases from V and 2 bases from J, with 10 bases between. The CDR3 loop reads CSVEYGVPYNEQFF. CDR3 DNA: TGCAGCGTTGAATATGGAGTCCCCTACAATGAGCAGTTCTTC.

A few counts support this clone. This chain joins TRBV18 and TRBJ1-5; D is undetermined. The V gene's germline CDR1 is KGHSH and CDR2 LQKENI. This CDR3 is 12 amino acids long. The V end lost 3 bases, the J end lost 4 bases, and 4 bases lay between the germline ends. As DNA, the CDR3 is TGTGCCAGCTCACCGAGAAATCAGCCCCAGCATTTT. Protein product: CASSPRNQPQHF. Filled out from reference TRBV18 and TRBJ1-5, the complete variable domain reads NAGVMQNPRHLVRRRGQEARLRCSPMKGHSHVYWYRQLPEEGLKFMVYLQKENIIDESGMPKERFSAEFPKEGPSILRIQQVVRGDSAAYFCASSPRNQPQHFGDGTRLSIL.

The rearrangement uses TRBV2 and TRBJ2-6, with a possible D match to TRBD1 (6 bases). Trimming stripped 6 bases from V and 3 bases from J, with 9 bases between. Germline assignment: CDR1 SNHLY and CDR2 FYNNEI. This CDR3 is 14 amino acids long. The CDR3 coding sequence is TGTGCCAGCAGAGACAGGAGTGGGGCCAACGTCCTGACTTTC. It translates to CASRDRSGANVLTF.

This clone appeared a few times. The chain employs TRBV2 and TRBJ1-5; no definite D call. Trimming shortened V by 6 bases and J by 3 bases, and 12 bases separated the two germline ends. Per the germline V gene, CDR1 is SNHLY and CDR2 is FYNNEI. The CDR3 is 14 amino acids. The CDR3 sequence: CASSPSRNNQPQHF. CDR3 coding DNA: TGTGCCAGCAGCCCCTCCAGGAACAATCAGCCCCAGCATTTT.

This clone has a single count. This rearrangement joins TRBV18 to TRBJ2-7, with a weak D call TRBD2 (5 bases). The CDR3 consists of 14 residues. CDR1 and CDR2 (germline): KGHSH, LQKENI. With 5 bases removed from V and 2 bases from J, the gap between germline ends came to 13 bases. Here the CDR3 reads CASSSAGVPYEQYF. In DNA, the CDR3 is TGTGCCAGCTCATCAGCCGGGGTCCCCTACGAGCAGTACTTC.

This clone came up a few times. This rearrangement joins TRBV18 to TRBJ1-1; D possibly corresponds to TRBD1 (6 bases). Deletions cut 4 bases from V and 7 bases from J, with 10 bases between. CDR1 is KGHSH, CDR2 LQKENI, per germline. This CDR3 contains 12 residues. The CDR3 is CASSRGGGEAFF. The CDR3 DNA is TGTGCCAGCTCACGCGGGGGCGGTGAAGCTTTCTTT.

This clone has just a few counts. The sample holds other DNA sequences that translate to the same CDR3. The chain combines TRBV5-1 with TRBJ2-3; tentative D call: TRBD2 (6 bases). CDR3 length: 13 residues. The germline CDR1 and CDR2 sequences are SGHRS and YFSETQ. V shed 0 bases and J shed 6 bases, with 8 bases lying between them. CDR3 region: CASSLVGGDTQYF. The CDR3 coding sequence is TGCGCCAGCAGCTTGGTGGGAGGTGATACGCAGTATTTT.

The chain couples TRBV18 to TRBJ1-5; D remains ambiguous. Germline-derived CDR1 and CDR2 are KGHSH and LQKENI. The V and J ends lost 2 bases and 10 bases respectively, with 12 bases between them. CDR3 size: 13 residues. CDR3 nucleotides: TGTGCCAGCTCACCAGACACCTCCATTCCCCAGCATTTT. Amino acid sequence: CASSPDTSIPQHF.

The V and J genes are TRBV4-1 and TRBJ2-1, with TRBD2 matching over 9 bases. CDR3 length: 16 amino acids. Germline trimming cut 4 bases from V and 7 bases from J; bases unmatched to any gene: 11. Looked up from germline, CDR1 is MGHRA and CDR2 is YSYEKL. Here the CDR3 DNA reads TGCGCCAGCAGCCTCTCGACTAGCGGAAAGCTAAATGAGCAGTTCTTC. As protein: CASSLSTSGKLNEQFF.

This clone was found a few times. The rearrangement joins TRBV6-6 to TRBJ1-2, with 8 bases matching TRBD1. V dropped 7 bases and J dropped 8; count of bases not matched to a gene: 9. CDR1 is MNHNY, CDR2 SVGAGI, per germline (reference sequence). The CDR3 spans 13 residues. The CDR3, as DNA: TGTGCCAGCATCGACCAGGGGGCAGGGGGCTACACCTTC. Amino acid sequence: CASIDQGAGGYTF.

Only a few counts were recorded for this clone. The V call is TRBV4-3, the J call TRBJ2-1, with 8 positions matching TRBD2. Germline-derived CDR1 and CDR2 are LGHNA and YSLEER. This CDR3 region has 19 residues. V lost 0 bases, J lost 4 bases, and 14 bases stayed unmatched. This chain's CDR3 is CASSQDHSLRLASYNEQFF. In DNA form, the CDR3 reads TGCGCCAGCAGCCAAGATCATTCTTTGAGACTAGCGTCTTACAATGAGCAGTTCTTC.

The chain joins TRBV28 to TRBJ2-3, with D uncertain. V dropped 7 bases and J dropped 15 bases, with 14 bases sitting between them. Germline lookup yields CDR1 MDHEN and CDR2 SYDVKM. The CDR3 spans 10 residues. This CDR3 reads CASMVVPIYF. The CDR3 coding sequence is TGTGCCAGCATGGTAGTCCCAATCTATTTT.

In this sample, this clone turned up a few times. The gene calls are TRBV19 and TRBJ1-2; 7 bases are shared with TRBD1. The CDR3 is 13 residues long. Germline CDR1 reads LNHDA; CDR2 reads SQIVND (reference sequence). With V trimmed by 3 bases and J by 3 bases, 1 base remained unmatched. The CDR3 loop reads CASSIQGDYGYTF. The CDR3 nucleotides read TGTGCCAGTAGTATCCAGGGGGACTATGGCTACACCTTC.

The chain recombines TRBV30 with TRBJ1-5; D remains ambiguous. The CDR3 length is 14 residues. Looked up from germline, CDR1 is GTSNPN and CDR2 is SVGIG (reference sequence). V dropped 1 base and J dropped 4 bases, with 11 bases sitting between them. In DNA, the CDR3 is TGTGCCTGGAGTGGACTTTCCGTAAATCAGCCCCAGCATTTT. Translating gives CAWSGLSVNQPQHF.

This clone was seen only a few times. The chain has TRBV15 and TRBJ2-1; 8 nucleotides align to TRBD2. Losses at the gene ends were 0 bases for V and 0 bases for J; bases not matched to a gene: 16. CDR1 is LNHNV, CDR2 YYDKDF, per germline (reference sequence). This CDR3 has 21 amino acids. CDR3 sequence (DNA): TGTGCCACCAGCAGAGATCGAGTAATAGCGGGGAAACCTAGCTCCTACAATGAGCAGTTCTTC. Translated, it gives CATSRDRVIAGKPSSYNEQFF.

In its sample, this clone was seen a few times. CDR3 DNA: TGTGCCAGCAGTGATATGAGCTCTGGGGCCAACGTCCTGACTTTC. This codes for CASSDMSSGANVLTF. V is TRBV25-1 and J is TRBJ2-6; D unresolved. The length of the CDR3 is 15 residues. The germline V gene has CDR1 MGHDK and CDR2 SYGVNS. The V gene lost 3 bases and the J gene lost 0 bases, with 6 bases spanning the gap.

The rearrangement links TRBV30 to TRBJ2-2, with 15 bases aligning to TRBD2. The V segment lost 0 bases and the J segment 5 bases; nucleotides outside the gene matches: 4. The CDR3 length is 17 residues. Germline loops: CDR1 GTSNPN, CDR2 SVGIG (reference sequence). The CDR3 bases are TGTGCCTGGAGTGTAGGACTAGCGGGAGGGCGGACCGGGGAGCTGTTTTTT. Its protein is CAWSVGLAGGRTGELFF.

The DNA for the CDR3 is TGTGCCAGCAGCGTTCTTGCGGGAAGGGGTGATGAGCAGTTCTTC. As protein: CASSVLAGRGDEQFF. The J gene is TRBJ2-1, the V gene TRBV9; D is perhaps TRBD2 (6 bases). The germline V gene has CDR1 SGDLS and CDR2 YYNGEE. The germline V and J ends were trimmed by 2 bases and 8 bases, with 17 bases remaining between them. The CDR3 covers 15 residues.

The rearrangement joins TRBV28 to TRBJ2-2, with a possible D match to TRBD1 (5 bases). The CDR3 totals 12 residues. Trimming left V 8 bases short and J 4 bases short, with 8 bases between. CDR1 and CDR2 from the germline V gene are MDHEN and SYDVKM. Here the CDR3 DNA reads TGTGCCAGCCAGGGTTCCACCGGGGAGCTGTTTTTT. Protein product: CASQGSTGELFF.

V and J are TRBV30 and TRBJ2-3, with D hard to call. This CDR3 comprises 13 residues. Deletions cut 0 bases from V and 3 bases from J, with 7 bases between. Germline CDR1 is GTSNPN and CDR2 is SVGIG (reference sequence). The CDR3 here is CAWSVRGTDTQYF. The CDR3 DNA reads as TGTGCCTGGAGTGTACGAGGAACAGATACGCAGTATTTT.

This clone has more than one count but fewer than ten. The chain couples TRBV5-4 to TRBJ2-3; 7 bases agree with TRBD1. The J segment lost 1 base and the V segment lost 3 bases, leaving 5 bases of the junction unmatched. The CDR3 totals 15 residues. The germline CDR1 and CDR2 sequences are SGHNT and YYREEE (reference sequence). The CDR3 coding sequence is TGTGCCAGCAGCTCCACTGGACAGGGCACAGATACGCAGTATTTT. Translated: CASSSTGQGTDTQYF.

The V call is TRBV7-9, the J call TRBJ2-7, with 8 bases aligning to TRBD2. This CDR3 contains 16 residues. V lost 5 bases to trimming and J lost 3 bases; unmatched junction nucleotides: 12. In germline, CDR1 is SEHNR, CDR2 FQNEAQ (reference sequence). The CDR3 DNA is TGTGCCAGCAGCGCCCAGAGCGGGACTAGGAGCTACGAGCAGTACTTC. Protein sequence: CASSAQSGTRSYEQYF.

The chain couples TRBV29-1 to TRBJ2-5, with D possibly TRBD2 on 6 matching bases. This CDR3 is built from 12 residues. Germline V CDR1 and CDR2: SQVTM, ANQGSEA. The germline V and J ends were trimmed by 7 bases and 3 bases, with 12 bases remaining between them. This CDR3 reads CSGTVAEETQYF. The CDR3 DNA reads TGCAGCGGGACGGTAGCGGAAGAGACCCAGTACTTC.

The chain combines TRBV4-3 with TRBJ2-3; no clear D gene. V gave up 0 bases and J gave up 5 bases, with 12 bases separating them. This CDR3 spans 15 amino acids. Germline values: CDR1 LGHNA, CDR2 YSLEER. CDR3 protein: CASSQDRSPVDTQYF. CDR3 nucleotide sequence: TGCGCCAGCAGCCAAGACAGGTCCCCGGTAGATACGCAGTATTTT.

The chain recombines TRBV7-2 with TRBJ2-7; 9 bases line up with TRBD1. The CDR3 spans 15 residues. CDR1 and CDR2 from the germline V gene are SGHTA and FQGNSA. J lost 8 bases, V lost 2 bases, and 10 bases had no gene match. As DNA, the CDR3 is TGTGCCAGCAGCTTAAATCCGGGACAGGGCTATAAGCAGTACTTC. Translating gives CASSLNPGQGYKQYF.